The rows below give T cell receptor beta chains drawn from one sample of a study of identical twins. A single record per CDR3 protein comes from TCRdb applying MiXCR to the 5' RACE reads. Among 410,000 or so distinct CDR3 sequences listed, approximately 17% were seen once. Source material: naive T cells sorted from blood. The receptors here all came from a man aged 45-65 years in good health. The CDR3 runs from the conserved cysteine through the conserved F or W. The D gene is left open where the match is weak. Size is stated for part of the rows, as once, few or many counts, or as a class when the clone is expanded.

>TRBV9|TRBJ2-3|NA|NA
TGTGCCAGCAAGAAGGGGAGACACGGCACAGATACGCAGTATTTT
CASKKGRHGTDTQYF
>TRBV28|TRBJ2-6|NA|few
TGTGCCAGCAGTTTAAACTACGGACAGCCGAAATCTGGGGCCAACGTCCTGACTTTC
CASSLNYGQPKSGANVLTF
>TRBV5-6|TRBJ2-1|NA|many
TGTGCCAGCAGCTTGTATCCACTTGGACCGAATGAGCAGTTCTTC
CASSLYPLGPNEQFF
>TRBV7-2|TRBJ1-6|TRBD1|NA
TGTGCCAGCAGCCGAAAGTGGGGACAGTCGAATTCACCCCTCCACTTT
CASSRKWGQSNSPLHF
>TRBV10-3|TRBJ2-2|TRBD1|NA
TGTGCCATCAGTGGGACAGGGGGGAACACCGGGGAGCTGTTTTTT
CAISGTGGNTGELFF
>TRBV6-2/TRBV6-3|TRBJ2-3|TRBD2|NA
TGTGCCAGCAGTTCACCCGGGACTAGCGCCTATTTT
CASSSPGTSAYF
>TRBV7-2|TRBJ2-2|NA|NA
TGTGCCAGCAGCTCATCGACAGTGAACACCGGGGAGCTGTTTTTT
CASSSSTVNTGELFF
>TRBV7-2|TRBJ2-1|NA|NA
TGTGCCAGCAGCTTACCAATGGACTGGAGCTCCTACAATGAGCAGTTCTTC
CASSLPMDWSSYNEQFF
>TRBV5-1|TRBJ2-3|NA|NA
TGCGCCAGCAGCCCACCGGGGGGCGCGGCAGATACGCAGTATTTT
CASSPPGGAADTQYF
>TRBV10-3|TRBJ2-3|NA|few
TGTGCCATCGGCAGGACAGATACGCAGTATTTT
CAIGRTDTQYF
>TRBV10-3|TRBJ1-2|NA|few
TGTGCCATCAGTCCTCAAGCGGGCAGGGGAAAAGGCTACACCTTC
CAISPQAGRGKGYTF
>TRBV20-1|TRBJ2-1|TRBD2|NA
TGCAGTGCCGATCGGTTGGGAGGGACGAGCAACAATGAGCAGTTCTTC
CSADRLGGTSNNEQFF
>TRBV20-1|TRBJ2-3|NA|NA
TGCAGTGCTATCACAGAGCTCATCACAGATACGCAGTATTTT
CSAITELITDTQYF
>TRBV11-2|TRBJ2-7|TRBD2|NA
TGTGCCAGCAGCTTAGCTCTAGCGGGGAATCACGAGCAGTACTTC
CASSLALAGNHEQYF
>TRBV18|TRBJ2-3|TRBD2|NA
TGTGCCAGCTCACCACTGAGCGGGAGGAGCACAGATACGCAGTATTTT
CASSPLSGRSTDTQYF
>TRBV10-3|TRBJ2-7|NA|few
TGTGCCACTGGGGCAGTTGAGGTCTCCTACGAGCAGTACTTC
CATGAVEVSYEQYF
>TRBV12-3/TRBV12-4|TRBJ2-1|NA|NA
TGTGCCATAAAGGGGGGGGAGGGCCTATACAATGAGCAGTTCTTC
CAIKGGEGLYNEQFF
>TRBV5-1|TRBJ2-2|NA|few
TGCGCCAGCAGCAGAAGTACGTTGGACACCGGGGAGCTGTTTTTT
CASSRSTLDTGELFF
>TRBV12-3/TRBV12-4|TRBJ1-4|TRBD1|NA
TGTGCCAGCAGCAACAGGGGGCTGAGTGAAAAACTGTTTTTT
CASSNRGLSEKLFF
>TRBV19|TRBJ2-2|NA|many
TGTGCCAGTCGCGGACCGCTGAACACCGGGGAGCTGTTTTTT
CASRGPLNTGELFF
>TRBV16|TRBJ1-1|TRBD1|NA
TGTGCCAGCAGCCAAATACAGGGGGGCAGCACTGAAGCTTTCTTT
CASSQIQGGSTEAFF
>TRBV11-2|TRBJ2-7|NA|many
TGTGCCAGCAGCCCCATTCAGGGTTGGTACGAGCAGTACTTC
CASSPIQGWYEQYF
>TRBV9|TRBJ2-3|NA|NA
TGTGCCAGCAGCGTAGGTCTAGATACGCAGTATTTT
CASSVGLDTQYF
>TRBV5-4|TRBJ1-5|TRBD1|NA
TGTGCCAGCAGTTTACAGGGGGCCCGGCAGCCCCAGCATTTT
CASSLQGARQPQHF
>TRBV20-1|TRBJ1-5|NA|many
TGCAGTGCTAGTCCACGAGGTTCCAATCAGCCCCAGCATTTT
CSASPRGSNQPQHF
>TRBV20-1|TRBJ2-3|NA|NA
TGCAGTGCTAGAGAGGGCTGGAGGGCATCAGATACGCAGTATTTT
CSAREGWRASDTQYF
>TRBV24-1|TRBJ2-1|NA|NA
TGTGCCACCAGTGATTCCGGGGCGAAGGGCCTCGATGAGCAGTTCTTC
CATSDSGAKGLDEQFF
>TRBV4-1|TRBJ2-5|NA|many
TGCGCCAGCAGCCAAGAGGTGGGACACGTCAAGGAGACCCAGTACTTC
CASSQEVGHVKETQYF
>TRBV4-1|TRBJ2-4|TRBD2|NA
TGCGCCAGCAGCCAAGAAGGAGGCCTAGCGGGGGGGCCCAAAAACATTCAGTACTTC
CASSQEGGLAGGPKNIQYF
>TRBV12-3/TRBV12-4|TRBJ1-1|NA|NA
TGTGCCAGCAGATTAACCCTTAGAACTGAAGCTTTCTTT
CASRLTLRTEAFF
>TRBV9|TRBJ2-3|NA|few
TGTGCCAGCGCCCTCGGCGTCGGGGACACAGATACGCAGTATTTT
CASALGVGDTDTQYF
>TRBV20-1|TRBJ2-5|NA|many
TGCAGTGCTAGCCCAGGACAAGAGACCCAGTACTTC
CSASPGQETQYF
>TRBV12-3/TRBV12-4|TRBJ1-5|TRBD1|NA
TGTGCCAGCAGCCGGGGGGGAGGGGGCCTGCCCCAGCATTTT
CASSRGGGGLPQHF
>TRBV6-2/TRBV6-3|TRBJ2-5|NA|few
TGTGCCAGCAGTTACTCGCGTGGGGCAGAGGCAGAGACCCAGTACTTC
CASSYSRGAEAETQYF
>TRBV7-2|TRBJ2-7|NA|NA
TGTGCCAGCAGCTTCAGCCCTACCTACGAGCAGTACTTC
CASSFSPTYEQYF
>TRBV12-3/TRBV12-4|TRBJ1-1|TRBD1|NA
TGTGCCAGCAGCCCCTCAGGGGGCTGGGCTTTCTTT
CASSPSGGWAFF
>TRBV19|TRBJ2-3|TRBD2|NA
TGTGCCAGCCGGCGGGTGACGGCGGGGGCAGATACGCAGTATTTT
CASRRVTAGADTQYF
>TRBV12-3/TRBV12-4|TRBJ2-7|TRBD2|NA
TGTGCCAGCATCAGAAGGACTAGCGGGAGGGCCGGCGAGCAGTACTTC
CASIRRTSGRAGEQYF
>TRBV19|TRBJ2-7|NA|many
TGTGCCAGTAGCATCTCCCAGGGGAGAGGCAACGAGCAGTACTTC
CASSISQGRGNEQYF
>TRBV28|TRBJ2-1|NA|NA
TGTGCCAGCAGTTTATTCCAAGGGCCGGGAGAGCAGTTCTTC
CASSLFQGPGEQFF
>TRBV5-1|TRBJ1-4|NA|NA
TGCGCCAGCAGCTTAGGACGACCCGGGACGGGGAATGAAAAACTGTTTTTT
CASSLGRPGTGNEKLFF
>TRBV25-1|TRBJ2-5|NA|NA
TGTGCCAGCAGTGAAGTTGGGACAAAGTACCAAGAGACCCAGTACTTC
CASSEVGTKYQETQYF
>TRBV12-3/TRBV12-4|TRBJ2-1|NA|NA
TGTGCCAGCAGTTCACCCCAGAGGATCAATAACTATGAGCAGTTCTTC
CASSSPQRINNYEQFF
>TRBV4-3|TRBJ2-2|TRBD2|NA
TGCGCCAGCAGTCCCGGGACTAGCGGGAGCTGGACCGGGGAGCTGTTTTTT
CASSPGTSGSWTGELFF
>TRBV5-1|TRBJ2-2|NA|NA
TGCGCCAGCAGCTTGGGGGGCGAAGGGGAGCTGTTTTTT
CASSLGGEGELFF
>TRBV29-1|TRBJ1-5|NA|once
TGCAGCGCCTTTACAGGGTTGGGGCAGCCCCAGCATTTT
CSAFTGLGQPQHF
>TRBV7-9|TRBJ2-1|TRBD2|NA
TGTGCCAGCAGCTTACATGCGGGGGGCTACAATGAGCAGTTCTTC
CASSLHAGGYNEQFF
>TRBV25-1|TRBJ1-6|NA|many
TGTGCCAGCACCATAGGGGTGTCAAATAATTCACCCCTCCACTTT
CASTIGVSNNSPLHF
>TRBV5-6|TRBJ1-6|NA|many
TGTGCCAGCAGCTTCTCAAAATCACCCCTCCACTTT
CASSFSKSPLHF
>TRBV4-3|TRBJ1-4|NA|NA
TGCGCCAGCAGCCAAGGGGTCGGTAATGAAAAACTGTTTTTT
CASSQGVGNEKLFF
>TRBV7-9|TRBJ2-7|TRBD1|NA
TGTGCCAGCAGCAGCTCCGACAGGGTCCACGAGCAGTACTTC
CASSSSDRVHEQYF
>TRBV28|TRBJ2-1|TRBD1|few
TGTGCCAGCAGTCCACAGGGGGCGGTAGGATCTGAGCAGTTCTTC
CASSPQGAVGSEQFF
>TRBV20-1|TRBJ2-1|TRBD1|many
TGCAGTGCTAAACCGGGACAGGGACTCTACAATGAGCAGTTCTTC
CSAKPGQGLYNEQFF
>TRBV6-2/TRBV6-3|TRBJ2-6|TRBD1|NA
TGTGCCAGCAGATACCGAGACAGGGCCTACCCCTCTGGGGCCAACGTCCTGACTTTC
CASRYRDRAYPSGANVLTF
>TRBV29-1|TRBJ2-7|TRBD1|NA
TGCAGCGTTGAAGGAGGGACAGGGCCTCCCTACGAGCAGTACTTC
CSVEGGTGPPYEQYF
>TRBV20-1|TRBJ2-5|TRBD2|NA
TGCAGTGCTGATAGCGGGGCTAGGGAGACCCAGTACTTC
CSADSGARETQYF
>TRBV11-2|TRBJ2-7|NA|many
TGTGCCAGCAGATTCACAGGGTTCGACTACGAGCAGTACTTC
CASRFTGFDYEQYF
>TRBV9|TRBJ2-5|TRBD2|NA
TGTGCCAGCAGCGGCCCCCCCCACGCTAGCGGGGGTGAGACCCAGTACTTC
CASSGPPHASGGETQYF
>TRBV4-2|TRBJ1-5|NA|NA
TGTGCCAGCAGCCCAAGATTAGGGGGGAATCAGCCCCAGCATTTT
CASSPRLGGNQPQHF
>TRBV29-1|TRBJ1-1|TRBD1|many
TGCAGCGTTGAACCTAGACAGGGTAACACTGAAGCTTTCTTT
CSVEPRQGNTEAFF